Below are 13 T cell receptor beta chains sequenced from a single sample in a study of cytomegalovirus exposure and HLA in healthy donors. The study ran its PCR with 60 Vbeta and 13 Jbeta primers. The data were produced by immunoSEQ multiplex PCR, yet TCRdb's version contains in-frame clones alone and is incomplete. The sample holds 150,000 to 200,000 clones, roughly 83% seen once. Sequenced: PBMCs. Receptors were obtained from a boy aged 2 to 9 in good health and CMV-seronegative.

The chain's CDR3 is CASSHPAGTSDPNEQFF. DNA of the CDR3: TGCGCCAGCAGCCACCCAGCCGGGACTAGCGACCCTAATGAGCAGTTCTTC. This chain joins TRBV5-1 and TRBJ2-1; 10 bases are a match to TRBD2. The CDR3 contains 17 residues. With V trimmed by 4 bases and J by 7 bases, 14 bases remained unmatched. Germline values: CDR1 SGHRS, CDR2 YFSETQ.

J is TRBJ1-3 and V is TRBV18, with unresolved D. Per the germline V gene, CDR1 is KGHSH and CDR2 is LQKENI. V was trimmed by 1 base and J by 0 bases, leaving 16 bases between them. The CDR3 is 18 residues long. This chain's CDR3 is CASSPLWVGGISGNTIYF. The CDR3 DNA reads as TGTGCCAGCTCACCACTCTGGGTCGGAGGGATCTCTGGAAACACCATATATTTT. Full variable domain (remainder filled in from reference TRBV18 and TRBJ1-3): NAGVMQNPRHLVRRRGQEARLRCSPMKGHSHVYWYRQLPEEGLKFMVYLQKENIIDESGMPKERFSAEFPKEGPSILRIQQVVRGDSAAYFCASSPLWVGGISGNTIYFGEGSWLTVV.

The DNA for the CDR3 is TGTGCCAGCAGGCGTAGGACAGGGGAGGGGGATACGCAGTATTTT. Protein: CASRRRTGEGDTQYF. The V call is TRBV28, the J call TRBJ2-3; 9 bases match TRBD1. Unmatched junction bases numbered 10, after V lost 6 bases and J lost 6 bases. The CDR3 extends over 15 amino acids. Germline V gene lookup returns CDR1 MDHEN and CDR2 SYDVKM. Full variable domain (missing parts from reference TRBV28 and TRBJ2-3): DVKVTQSSRYLVKRTGEKVFLECVQDMDHENMFWYRQDPGLGLRLIYFSYDVKMKEKGDIPEGYSVSREKKERFSLILESASTNQTSMYLCASRRRTGEGDTQYFGPGTRLTVL.

The J gene is TRBJ2-1, the V gene TRBV7-6, with no clear D. There are 11 residues in the CDR3. Per the germline V gene, CDR1 is SGHVS and CDR2 is FNYEAQ. With 5 bases removed from V and 7 bases from J, the gap between germline ends came to 6 bases. The CDR3 here is CASSGGNEQFF. Written as DNA, the CDR3 is TGTGCCAGCAGCGGCGGAAATGAGCAGTTCTTC.

CDR3 DNA: TGTGCCATCAGCCCAGCGGGATTTAGCACAGATACGCAGTATTTT. Its protein product is CAISPAGFSTDTQYF. The chain links TRBV10-3 to TRBJ2-3; 7 bases align to TRBD2. V shed 6 bases, J shed 0 bases, and the junction held 6 bases outside the gene matches. The CDR3 contains 15 residues. Per germline, CDR1 ENHRY and CDR2 SYGVKD.

This clone was observed a handful of times. The V gene is TRBV28, the J gene TRBJ2-5; 11 nucleotides agree with TRBD2. Trimming cost V 3 bases and J 4 bases; bases outside gene matches: 1. The germline V gene encodes CDR1 MDHEN and CDR2 SYDVKM. This CDR3 contains 14 residues. The CDR3 DNA sequence: TGTGCCAGCAGTTTTAGCGGGAGGGGAGAGACCCAGTACTTC. This encodes CASSFSGRGETQYF.

V gene TRBV5-4 combines with J gene TRBJ1-4; D ambiguous. This CDR3 spans 14 amino acids. V lost 4 bases and J lost 8, with 15 bases in between. CDR1 and CDR2 from the germline V gene are SGHNT and YYREEE (reference sequence). The CDR3 DNA reads TGTGCCAGCAGCACCGGTCCCGCCGAGGAAAAACTGTTTTTT. Translated, it gives CASSTGPAEEKLFF.

The gene calls are TRBV10-3 and TRBJ2-6; TRBD2 might be the D (6 bases). V was trimmed by 5 bases and J by 1 base, leaving 9 bases between them. From germline, CDR1 is ENHRY and CDR2 SYGVKD. This CDR3 is built from 15 residues. The CDR3 loop reads CAISNGGSGANVLTF. The CDR3 DNA sequence: TGTGCCATCAGTAATGGGGGGTCTGGGGCCAACGTCCTGACTTTC.

This chain connects TRBV28 to TRBJ2-2, with D maybe TRBD1 (6 bases). Germline-derived CDR1 and CDR2 are MDHEN and SYDVKM. Trimming left V 9 bases short and J 2 bases short, with 16 bases between. The CDR3 consists of 15 residues. CDR3 nucleotides: TGTGCCAGACTGGGCAGGGGATATAACACCGGGGAGCTGTTTTTT. It encodes CARLGRGYNTGELFF.

The chain links TRBV19 to TRBJ2-5; the D gene is possibly TRBD1 (5 bases). V lost 3 bases and J lost 5, with 16 bases in between. Looked up from germline, CDR1 is LNHDA and CDR2 is SQIVND (reference sequence). The CDR3 is 15 residues long. The CDR3 DNA reads as TGTGCCAGTAGTATTGTGGCAGGGCAGGAGGAGACCCAGTACTTC. As protein: CASSIVAGQEETQYF.

V usage is TRBV7-9 and J usage is TRBJ2-7; the D gene is possibly TRBD2 (6 bases). Trimming pared 5 bases from V and 6 bases from J, leaving 23 bases between. The CDR3 is made up of 16 amino acids. Germline V gives CDR1 SEHNR, CDR2 FQNEAQ (reference sequence). The CDR3 DNA follows: TGTGCCAGCAGCGGGCTTAGCGGCCCCCACTTGGGCGAGCAGTACTTC. Amino acids: CASSGLSGPHLGEQYF. Filled out from reference TRBV7-9 and TRBJ2-7, the complete variable domain reads DTGVSQNPRHKITKRGQNVTFRCDPISEHNRLYWYRQTLGQGPEFLTYFQNEAQLEKSRLLSDRFSAERPKGSFSTLEIQRTEQGDSAMYLCASSGLSGPHLGEQYFGPGTRLTVT.

This rearrangement joins TRBV14 to TRBJ2-3, with 15 bases fitting TRBD2. The V and J ends lost 4 bases and 11 bases, in that order; junction bases with no gene match: 13. Germline CDR1 is SGHDN and CDR2 is FVKESK. This CDR3 is 17 amino acids long. The CDR3 region is CASSLSEGLAGGSGQYF. The CDR3 DNA reads TGTGCCAGCAGCCTCTCGGAGGGACTAGCGGGAGGTTCGGGGCAGTATTTT. Complete variable domain (other parts from reference TRBV14 and TRBJ2-3): EAGVTQFPSHSVIEKGQTVTLRCDPISGHDNLYWYRRVMGKEIKFLLHFVKESKQDESGMPNNRFLAERTGGTYSTLKVQPAELEDSGVYFCASSLSEGLAGGSGQYFGPGTRLTVL.

The V call is TRBV28, the J call TRBJ1-2, with 12 bases lining up with TRBD1. V dropped 6 bases and J dropped 7; count of bases not matched to a gene: 3. The germline V gene has CDR1 MDHEN and CDR2 SYDVKM. The CDR3 loop spans 13 amino acids. CDR3 DNA: TGTGCCAGCAGGGGGACAGGGGGCTCTGGCTACACCTTC. Protein: CASRGTGGSGYTF.